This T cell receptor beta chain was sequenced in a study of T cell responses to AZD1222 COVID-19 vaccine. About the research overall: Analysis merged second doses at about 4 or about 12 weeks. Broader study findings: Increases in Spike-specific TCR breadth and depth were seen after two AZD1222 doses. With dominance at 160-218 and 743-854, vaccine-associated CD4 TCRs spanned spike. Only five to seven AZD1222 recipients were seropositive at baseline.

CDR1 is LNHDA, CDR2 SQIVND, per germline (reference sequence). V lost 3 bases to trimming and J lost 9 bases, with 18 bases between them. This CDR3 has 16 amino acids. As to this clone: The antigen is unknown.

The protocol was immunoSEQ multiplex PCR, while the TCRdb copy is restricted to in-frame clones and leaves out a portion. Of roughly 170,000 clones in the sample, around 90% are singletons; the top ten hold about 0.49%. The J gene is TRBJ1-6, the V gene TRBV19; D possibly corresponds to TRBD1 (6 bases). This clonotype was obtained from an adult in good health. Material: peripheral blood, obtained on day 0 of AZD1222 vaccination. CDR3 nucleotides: TGTGCCAGTAGTATCTTGCTGGAAGGGGGGAGTTCACCCCTCCACTTT. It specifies CASSILLEGGSSPLHF.